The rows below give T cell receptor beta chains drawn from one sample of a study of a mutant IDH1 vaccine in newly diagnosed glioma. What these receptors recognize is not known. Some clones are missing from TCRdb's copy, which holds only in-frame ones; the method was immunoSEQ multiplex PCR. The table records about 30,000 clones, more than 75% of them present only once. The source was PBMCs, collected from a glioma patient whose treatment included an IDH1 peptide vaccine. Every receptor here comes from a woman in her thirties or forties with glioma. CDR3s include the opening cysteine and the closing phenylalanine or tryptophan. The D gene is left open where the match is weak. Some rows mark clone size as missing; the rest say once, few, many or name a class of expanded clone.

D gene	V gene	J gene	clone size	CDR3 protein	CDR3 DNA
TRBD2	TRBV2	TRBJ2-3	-	CATQGLALADTQYF	TGTGCCACACAAGGACTAGCCCTGGCAGATACGCAGTATTTT
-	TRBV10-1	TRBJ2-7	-	CASSEPGYEQYF	TGCGCCAGCAGTGAACCAGGCTACGAGCAGTACTTC
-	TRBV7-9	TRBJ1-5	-	CASSPPGLSNQPQHF	TGTGCCAGCAGCCCACCAGGGCTTAGCAATCAGCCCCAGCATTTT
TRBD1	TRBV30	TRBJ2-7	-	CASTGAGSYEQYF	TGTGCCTCCACAGGGGCAGGATCCTACGAGCAGTACTTC
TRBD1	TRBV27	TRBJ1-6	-	CASSSGQGAFSPLHF	TGTGCCAGCAGTTCCGGACAGGGGGCGTTTTCACCCCTCCACTTT
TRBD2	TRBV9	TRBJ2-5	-	CASSASSGGPQETQYF	TGTGCCAGCAGCGCCTCTAGCGGGGGTCCTCAAGAGACCCAGTACTTC
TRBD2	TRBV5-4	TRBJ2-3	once	CASSLGLAGSTDTQYF	TGTGCCAGCAGCTTGGGTCTAGCGGGGAGCACAGATACGCAGTATTTT
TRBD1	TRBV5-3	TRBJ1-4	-	CARSLTGEFNEKLFF	TGTGCCAGAAGCTTGACAGGGGAGTTTAATGAAAAACTGTTTTTT
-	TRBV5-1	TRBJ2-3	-	CASSFSGGQTQYF	TGCGCCAGCAGCTTCTCTGGGGGGCAGACGCAGTATTTT
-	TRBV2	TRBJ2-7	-	CASSVGGGNYEQYF	TGTGCCAGCAGTGTTGGAGGTGGAAACTACGAGCAGTACTTC
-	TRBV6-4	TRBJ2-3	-	CASSDGPEGGDTQYF	TGTGCCAGCAGTGATGGGCCGGAAGGTGGAGATACGCAGTATTTT
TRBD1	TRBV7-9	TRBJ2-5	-	CASSLAPGQGRETQYF	TGTGCCAGCAGCTTAGCTCCGGGACAGGGGAGGGAGACCCAGTACTTC
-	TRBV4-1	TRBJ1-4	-	CASSQSTRLGEKLFF	TGCGCCAGCAGCCAATCGACTCGGCTGGGTGAAAAACTGTTTTTT
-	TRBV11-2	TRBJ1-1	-	CASSPTGGSTEAFF	TGTGCCAGCAGCCCTACGGGAGGGAGCACTGAAGCTTTCTTT
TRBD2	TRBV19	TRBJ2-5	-	CASSIMGLRASGETQYF	TGTGCCAGTAGTATTATGGGCCTTCGGGCTAGCGGAGAGACCCAGTACTTC
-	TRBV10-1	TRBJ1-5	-	CASASGGDQPQHF	TGCGCCAGCGCTAGTGGGGGGGATCAGCCCCAGCATTTT
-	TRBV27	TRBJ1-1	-	CASSAGLFTEAFF	TGTGCCAGCAGTGCCGGATTGTTCACTGAAGCTTTCTTT
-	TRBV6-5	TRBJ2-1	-	CASSYRGGRGLEQQFF	TGTGCCAGCAGTTACCGAGGGGGACGGGGCCTTGAGCAGCAGTTCTTC
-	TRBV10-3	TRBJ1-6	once	CAISESRDSPLHF	TGTGCCATCAGTGAGTCCCGGGATTCACCCCTCCACTTT
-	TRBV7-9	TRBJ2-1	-	CASRSGGSHEQFF	TGTGCCAGCAGGTCCGGGGGTTCCCATGAGCAGTTCTTC
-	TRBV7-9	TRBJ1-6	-	CASSPNPQGNSPLHF	TGTGCCAGCAGCCCAAACCCCCAGGGGAATTCACCCCTCCACTTT
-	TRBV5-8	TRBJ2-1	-	CASSLGGNRAPLSYNEQFF	TGTGCCAGCAGCTTGGGAGGGAACCGGGCGCCCCTCTCCTACAATGAGCAGTTCTTC
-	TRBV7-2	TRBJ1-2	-	CASSLGPGYGYTF	TGTGCCAGCAGCTTAGGACCCGGGTATGGCTACACCTTC
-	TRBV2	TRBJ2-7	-	CASRETLYEQYF	TGTGCCAGCAGGGAGACACTCTACGAGCAGTACTTC
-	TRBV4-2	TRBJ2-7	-	CASSQERSGDSYEQYF	TGTGCCAGCAGCCAAGAAAGGAGCGGTGATAGCTACGAGCAGTACTTC
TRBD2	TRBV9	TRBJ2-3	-	CASSGTSGGGYTDTQYF	TGTGCCAGCAGCGGGACTAGCGGGGGGGGTTACACAGATACGCAGTATTTT
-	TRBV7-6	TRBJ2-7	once	CASSLEVSSYEQYF	TGTGCCAGCAGCTTAGAGGTTTCTTCCTACGAGCAGTACTTC
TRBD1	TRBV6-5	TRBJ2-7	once	CASSRQGPYEQYF	TGTGCCAGCAGTAGACAGGGCCCCTACGAGCAGTACTTC
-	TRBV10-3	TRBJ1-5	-	CAISGGIGGNQPQHF	TGTGCCATCAGTGGTGGGATTGGGGGCAATCAGCCCCAGCATTTT
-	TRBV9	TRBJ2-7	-	CASSVGGTEAYEQYF	TGTGCCAGCAGCGTAGGAGGAACGGAGGCTTACGAGCAGTACTTC
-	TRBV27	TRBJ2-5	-	CASSLGQETQYF	TGTGCCAGCAGTTTAGGACAAGAGACCCAGTACTTC
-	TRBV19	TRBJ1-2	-	CASSTRQPGIYGYTF	TGTGCCAGTAGTACGCGACAGCCAGGGATCTATGGCTACACCTTC
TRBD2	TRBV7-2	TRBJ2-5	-	CASSDLAGAMLETQYF	TGTGCCAGCAGCGACCTAGCGGGGGCGATGTTAGAGACCCAGTACTTC
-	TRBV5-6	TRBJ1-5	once	CASSLVGHPQHF	TGTGCCAGCAGCTTGGTCGGGCATCCCCAGCATTTT
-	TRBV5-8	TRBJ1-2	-	CASSLDVWSNYGYTF	TGTGCCAGCAGCTTGGATGTATGGAGCAACTATGGCTACACCTTC
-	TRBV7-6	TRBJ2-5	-	CASSLSGETQYF	TGTGCCAGCAGCTTAAGTGGGGAGACCCAGTACTTC
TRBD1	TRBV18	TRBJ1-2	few	CASSPGQAKGGYTF	TGTGCCAGCTCACCGGGACAGGCGAAGGGCGGCTACACCTTC
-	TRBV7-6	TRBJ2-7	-	CASSLSAGDSYEQYF	TGTGCCAGCAGCTTATCGGCAGGGGATTCCTACGAGCAGTACTTC
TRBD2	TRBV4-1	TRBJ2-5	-	CASSQDKGTSGGNQETQYF	TGCGCCAGCAGCCAAGATAAGGGGACTAGCGGGGGCAATCAAGAGACCCAGTACTTC
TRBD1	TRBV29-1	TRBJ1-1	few	CSVPTGTNTEAFF	TGCAGCGTTCCGACAGGGACAAACACTGAAGCTTTCTTT
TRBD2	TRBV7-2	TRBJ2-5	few	CASRLAGGKETQYF	TGTGCCAGCAGACTAGCGGGGGGGAAGGAGACCCAGTACTTC
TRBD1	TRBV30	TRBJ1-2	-	CAWSRDSTNYGYTF	TGTGCCTGGAGTCGGGACAGTACTAACTATGGCTACACCTTC
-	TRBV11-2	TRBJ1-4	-	CASSLVPNDNEKLFF	TGTGCCAGCAGCTTAGTACCGAACGATAATGAAAAACTGTTTTTT
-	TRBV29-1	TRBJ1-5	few	CSVAPGNSNQPQHF	TGCAGCGTTGCACCCGGGAACAGCAATCAGCCCCAGCATTTT